This T cell receptor (beta chain) was sequenced for a study of blood T cells in healthy people across ages. Alongside a J-beta primer mix, a sample-barcoded 5' primer served in a second PCR lasting roughly 6 to 12 cycles. A tag from a template-switch adaptor with 12 random nucleotides marked each cDNA molecule. TCRdb reanalysed the 5' RACE reads using MiXCR and keeps one entry per CDR3 protein. Of 540,000 or so distinct CDR3 sequences listed, about 26% were seen once; the top ten hold less than 20%. Notes on the study in general: PBMCs were not sorted, which prevented a conclusive comparison of naive versus antigen-experienced cells.

This clonotype was seen ten or more times. Its antigen is not known. V lost 8 bases, J lost 6 bases, and 7 bases stayed unmatched. The germline CDR1 and CDR2 sequences are MDHEN and SYDVKM. This CDR3 region has 14 residues. The genes are TRBV28 and TRBJ2-5; 12 bases line up with TRBD2. The sequencing sample was made of blood. The source is a woman in her 70s in good health. The CDR3 sequence: CASASGGAVKTQYF. CDR3 bases: TGTGCCAGCGCTAGCGGGGGGGCCGTAAAGACCCAGTACTTC.